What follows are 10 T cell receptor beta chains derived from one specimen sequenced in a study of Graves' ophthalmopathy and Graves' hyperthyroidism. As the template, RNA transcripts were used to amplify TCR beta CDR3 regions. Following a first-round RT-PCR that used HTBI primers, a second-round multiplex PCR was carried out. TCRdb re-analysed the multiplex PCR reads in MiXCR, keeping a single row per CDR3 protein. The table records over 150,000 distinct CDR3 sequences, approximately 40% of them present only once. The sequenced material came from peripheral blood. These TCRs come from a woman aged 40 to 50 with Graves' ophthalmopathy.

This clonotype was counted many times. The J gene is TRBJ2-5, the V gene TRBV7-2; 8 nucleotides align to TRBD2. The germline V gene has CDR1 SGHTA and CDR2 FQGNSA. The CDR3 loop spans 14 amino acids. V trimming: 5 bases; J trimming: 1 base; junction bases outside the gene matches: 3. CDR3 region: CASSAGLAQETQYF. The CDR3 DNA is TGTGCCAGCAGCGCCGGACTAGCCCAAGAGACCCAGTACTTC.

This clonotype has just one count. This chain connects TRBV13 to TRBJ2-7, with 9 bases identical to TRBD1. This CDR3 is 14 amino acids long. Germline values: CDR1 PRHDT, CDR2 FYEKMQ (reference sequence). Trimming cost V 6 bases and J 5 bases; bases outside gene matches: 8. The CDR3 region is CASSSTGGLDEQYF. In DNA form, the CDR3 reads TGTGCCAGCAGTTCCACAGGGGGCCTGGACGAGCAGTACTTC.

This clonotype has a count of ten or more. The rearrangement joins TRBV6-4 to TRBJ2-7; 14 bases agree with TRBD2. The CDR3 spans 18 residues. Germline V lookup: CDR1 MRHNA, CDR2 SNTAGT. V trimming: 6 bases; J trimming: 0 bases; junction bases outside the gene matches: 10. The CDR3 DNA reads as TGTGCCAGCAGGGGCGGGACTAGCGGGAGTTCCCCCTCCTACGAGCAGTACTTC. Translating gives CASRGGTSGSSPSYEQYF.

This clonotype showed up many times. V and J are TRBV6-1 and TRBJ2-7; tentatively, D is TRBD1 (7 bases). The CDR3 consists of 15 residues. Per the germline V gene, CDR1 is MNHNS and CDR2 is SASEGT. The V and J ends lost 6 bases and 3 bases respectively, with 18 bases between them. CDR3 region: CASSQGGTEGYEQYF. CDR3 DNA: TGTGCCAGCAGCCAAGGGGGGACAGAGGGCTACGAGCAGTACTTC.

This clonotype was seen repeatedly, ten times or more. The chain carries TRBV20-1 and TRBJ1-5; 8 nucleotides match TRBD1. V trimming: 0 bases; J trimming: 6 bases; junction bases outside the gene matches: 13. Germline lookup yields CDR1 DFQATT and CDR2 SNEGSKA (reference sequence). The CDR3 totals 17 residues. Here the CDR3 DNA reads TGCAGTGCTAGAGATCCCCAGGCAGGGGGCGGTGTTCAGCCCCAGCATTTT. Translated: CSARDPQAGGGVQPQHF.

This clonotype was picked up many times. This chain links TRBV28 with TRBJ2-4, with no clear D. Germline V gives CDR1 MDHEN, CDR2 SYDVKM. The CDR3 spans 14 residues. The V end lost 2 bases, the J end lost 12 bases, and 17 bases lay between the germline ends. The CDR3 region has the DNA TGTGCCAGCAGTTTAGTTGGGAAACGAACTGATCAGTACTTC. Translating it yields CASSLVGKRTDQYF.

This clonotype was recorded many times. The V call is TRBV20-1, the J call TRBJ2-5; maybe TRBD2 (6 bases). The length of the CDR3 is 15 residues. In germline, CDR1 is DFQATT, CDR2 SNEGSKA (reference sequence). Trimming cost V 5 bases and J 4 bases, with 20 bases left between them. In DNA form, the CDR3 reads TGCAGTGCTTCCTTGGGTACGGGAGCAGGAGAGACCCAGTACTTC. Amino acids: CSASLGTGAGETQYF.

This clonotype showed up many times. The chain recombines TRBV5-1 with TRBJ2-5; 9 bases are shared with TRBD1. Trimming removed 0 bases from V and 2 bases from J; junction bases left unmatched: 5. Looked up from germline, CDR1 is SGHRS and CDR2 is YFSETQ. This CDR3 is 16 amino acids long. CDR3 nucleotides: TGCGCCAGCAGCTTGGTGGGACAGGGCTTTCAAGAGACCCAGTACTTC. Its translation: CASSLVGQGFQETQYF.

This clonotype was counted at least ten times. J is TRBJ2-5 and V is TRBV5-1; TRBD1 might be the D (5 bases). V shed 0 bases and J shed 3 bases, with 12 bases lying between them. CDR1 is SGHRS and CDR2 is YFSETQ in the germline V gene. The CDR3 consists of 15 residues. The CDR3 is CASSLGQGQKETQYF. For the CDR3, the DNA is TGCGCCAGCAGCTTGGGGCAGGGTCAGAAAGAGACCCAGTACTTC.

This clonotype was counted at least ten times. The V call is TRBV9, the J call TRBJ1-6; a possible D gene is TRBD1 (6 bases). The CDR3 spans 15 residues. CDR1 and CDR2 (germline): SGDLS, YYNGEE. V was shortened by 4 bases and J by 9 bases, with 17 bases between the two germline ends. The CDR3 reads CASSNTGTRFSPLHF. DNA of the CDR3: TGTGCCAGCAGCAACACCGGGACACGGTTTTCACCCCTCCACTTT.